This passage covers 15 T cell receptor beta chains from one sample sequenced in a study of CD8 T cells in Susac syndrome. With random hexamers, roughly 0.5 to 1 ug RNA was reverse transcribed. In TCRdb, the immunoSEQ multiplex PCR reads were re-called with MiXCR into one record per CDR3 protein. The sample has about 140,000 distinct CDR3 sequences, 85% to 95% seen once. The sequencing input was CD4+ T cells from PBMCs. These receptors were obtained from a human donor with Susac syndrome.

This chain connects TRBV12-3 or TRBV12-4 to TRBJ1-5, with 9 bases matching TRBD1. There are 18 residues in the CDR3. The trim removed 4 bases at V and 2 bases at J, leaving 12 bases unmatched. This chain's CDR3 is CASSSRDRDTWGNQPQHF. The CDR3 coding sequence is TGTGCCAGCAGTTCCCGGGACAGGGATACTTGGGGCAATCAGCCCCAGCATTTT.

The CDR3 DNA follows: TGTGCCAGCAGTCCCGTTGACAGGGGGAATGAGCAGTTCTTC. It encodes CASSPVDRGNEQFF. The V call is TRBV12-3 or TRBV12-4, the J call TRBJ2-1; the match to TRBD1 covers 9 bases. The CDR3 runs 14 residues. The J segment lost 7 bases and the V segment lost 5 bases, leaving 6 bases of the junction unmatched.

This clonotype was counted only a few times. The V call is TRBV18, the J call TRBJ1-2, with 9 bases that match TRBD1. The CDR3 covers 13 residues. The germline CDR1 and CDR2 sequences are KGHSH and LQKENI. V shed 2 bases, J shed 7 bases, and the junction held 2 bases outside the gene matches. CDR3 residues: CASSPGTGFGYTF. CDR3 sequence (DNA): TGTGCCAGCTCACCAGGGACAGGGTTTGGCTACACCTTC.

This chain connects TRBV7-9 to TRBJ2-7; D is possibly TRBD1 or TRBD2 (5 bases each). Germline loops: CDR1 SEHNR, CDR2 FQNEAQ (reference sequence). V was pared by 5 bases and J by 3 bases, with 14 bases between. This CDR3 is built from 14 residues. The chain's CDR3 is CASSAREGNYEQYF. For the CDR3, the DNA is TGTGCCAGCAGCGCACGAGAGGGGAACTACGAGCAGTACTTC.

J is TRBJ2-5 and V is TRBV7-9; D might be TRBD1 or TRBD2, each matching 6 bases. CDR3 length: 15 amino acids. Trimming shortened V by 4 bases and J by 5 bases, and 17 bases separated the two germline ends. CDR1 SEHNR and CDR2 FQNEAQ come from the germline V gene (reference sequence). The CDR3 loop reads CASSSLLWGAETQYF. CDR3 nucleotide sequence: TGTGCCAGCAGCTCCCTACTCTGGGGGGCGGAGACCCAGTACTTC.

The rearrangement uses TRBV25-1 and TRBJ1-1, with 7 bases matching TRBD1. This CDR3 is 16 amino acids long. Germline V gene sequence: CDR1 MGHDK, CDR2 SYGVNS. V was pared by 4 bases and J by 5 bases, with 13 bases of the junction left unmatched. Here the CDR3 reads CASSGRQGVASTEAFF. Here the CDR3 DNA reads TGTGCCAGCAGTGGCAGACAGGGAGTAGCGAGTACTGAAGCTTTCTTT.

This CDR3 reads CASYPGPCETQYF. For the CDR3, the DNA is TGCGCCAGCTACCCGGGCCCTTGTGAGACCCAGTACTTC. The J gene is TRBJ2-5, the V gene TRBV23-1; D gene uncertain. TRBV23-1 is reported as an ORF; its role is uncertain. The V gene lost 8 bases and the J gene lost 5 bases, with 15 bases spanning the gap. This CDR3 is built from 13 residues.

V and J are TRBV4-1 and TRBJ1-2; D perhaps matches TRBD1 (5 bases). CDR1 is MGHRA, CDR2 YSYEKL, per germline. V lost 3 bases, J lost 4 bases, and 9 bases lay in between. CDR3 length: 13 residues. For the CDR3, the DNA is TGCGCCAGCAGCCAGTTTGGGGGCTATGGCTACACCTTC. Translation gives CASSQFGGYGYTF.

The gene calls are TRBV18 and TRBJ1-1; tentatively, D is TRBD1 (6 bases). The germline V gene has CDR1 KGHSH and CDR2 LQKENI. The V end lost 6 bases, the J end lost 3 bases, and 11 bases lay between the germline ends. CDR3 length: 13 residues. The CDR3: CASSQGMDTEAFF. The CDR3 region has the DNA TGTGCCAGCTCTCAGGGGATGGACACTGAAGCTTTCTTT.

The chain joins TRBV4-1 to TRBJ2-7; weak D call: TRBD1 (5 bases). Germline V gives CDR1 MGHRA, CDR2 YSYEKL. Trimming left V 3 bases short and J 7 bases short, with 22 bases between. The CDR3 spans 16 residues. CDR3 in amino acids: CASSHLDILSYGEQYF. The CDR3 DNA follows: TGCGCCAGCAGCCACTTGGACATCTTAAGTTATGGGGAGCAGTACTTC.

The chain uses TRBV2 and TRBJ2-7; D gene uncertain. The CDR3 spans 13 residues. Germline V gene sequence: CDR1 SNHLY, CDR2 FYNNEI. The V gene lost 7 bases and the J gene lost 1 base, with 11 bases spanning the gap. The CDR3 DNA follows: TGTGCCAGCACCTGGGAAGGGTCCTACGAGCAGTACTTC. This gives the protein CASTWEGSYEQYF.

The chain couples TRBV5-6 to TRBJ2-2; 9 bases match TRBD1. With V trimmed by 4 bases and J by 3 bases, 4 bases remained unmatched. Germline CDR1 reads SGHDT; CDR2 reads YYEEEE. The CDR3 loop spans 15 amino acids. Here the CDR3 DNA reads TGTGCCAGCAGCAACAGGGGGCTAGACACCGGGGAGCTGTTTTTT. It codes for CASSNRGLDTGELFF.

V usage is TRBV19 and J usage is TRBJ2-1; D is uncertain. This CDR3 contains 13 residues. V shed 6 bases and J shed 7 bases, with 13 bases lying between them. The germline V gene encodes CDR1 LNHDA and CDR2 SQIVND (reference sequence). This CDR3 reads CASRVVPGNEQFF. CDR3 nucleotides: TGTGCCAGTAGAGTAGTCCCAGGTAATGAGCAGTTCTTC.

This clonotype has only one observation. The J gene is TRBJ2-7, the V gene TRBV5-4; weak D call: TRBD1 (6 bases). CDR3 size: 15 residues. The germline V and J ends were trimmed by 0 bases and 2 bases, with 12 bases remaining between them. The germline V gene encodes CDR1 SGHNT and CDR2 YYREEE (reference sequence). Written as DNA, the CDR3 is TGTGCCAGCAGCTTGGCCGGACAGCGCACCTACGAGCAGTACTTC. This gives the protein CASSLAGQRTYEQYF. The whole variable domain, filled in from reference TRBV5-4 and TRBJ2-7, reads ETGVTQSPTHLIKTRGQQVTLRCSSQSGHNTVSWYQQALGQGPQFIFQYYREEENGRGNFPPRFSGLQFPNYSSELNVNALELDDSALYLCASSLAGQRTYEQYFGPGTRLTVT.

The rearrangement joins TRBV28 to TRBJ1-1; D remains unclear. Trimming removed 5 bases from V and 0 bases from J, with 7 bases in between. Germline V CDR1 and CDR2: MDHEN, SYDVKM. The CDR3 loop spans 13 amino acids. The CDR3 region has the DNA TGTGCCAGCAGTGGTGGAGTGAACACTGAAGCTTTCTTT. It yields the protein CASSGGVNTEAFF.